Listed below are T cell receptor beta chains from one sample, sequenced in a study of blood T cell repertoires in COVID-19. The protocol was immunoSEQ multiplex PCR, while the TCRdb copy is restricted to in-frame clones and leaves out a portion. The sample carries some 240,000 clones, approximately 78% recorded once. Sequencing was done on a sample of peripheral blood. Receptors were obtained from a woman aged 60-75 years with active or convalescent COVID-19. Each CDR3 is given with its conserved first and last residue. The D gene is left open where the match is weak. Some rows mark clone size as missing; the rest say once, few, many or name a class of expanded clone.

length: 18
V: TRBV18
D: TRBD1
size: -
J: TRBJ2-3
CDR3: CASSPLIQSRGRTDTQYF
DNA: TGTGCCAGCTCACCACTTATTCAGTCCAGGGGGCGGACAGATACGCAGTATTTT

length: 15
V: TRBV11-2
D: TRBD1
size: -
J: TRBJ2-1
CDR3: CASSSLGTVYNEQFF
DNA: TGTGCCAGCAGCTCTCTAGGGACAGTATACAATGAGCAGTTCTTC

length: 13
V: TRBV10-3
D: -
size: -
J: TRBJ1-5
CDR3: CAISAGDGQPQHF
DNA: TGTGCCATCAGTGCAGGGGACGGGCAGCCCCAGCATTTT

length: 13
V: TRBV11-2
D: TRBD1
size: -
J: TRBJ1-2
CDR3: CASSATGVYGYTF
DNA: TGTGCCAGCAGCGCTACAGGGGTCTATGGCTACACCTTC

length: 12
V: TRBV27
D: -
size: -
J: TRBJ2-7
CDR3: CATQGISYEQYF
DNA: TGTGCCACCCAGGGAATCTCCTACGAGCAGTACTTC

length: 13
V: TRBV11-3
D: -
size: many
J: TRBJ1-1
CDR3: CASSPGNVGEAFF
DNA: TGTGCCAGCAGCCCGGGGAACGTGGGTGAAGCTTTCTTT

length: 14
V: TRBV19
D: -
size: -
J: TRBJ1-3
CDR3: CASRPTVSGNTIYF
DNA: TGTGCCAGTAGGCCGACAGTTTCTGGAAACACCATATATTTT

length: 14
V: TRBV30
D: TRBD1
size: -
J: TRBJ1-2
CDR3: CAWNVQGHAYGYTF
DNA: TGTGCCTGGAACGTACAGGGGCATGCCTATGGCTACACCTTC

length: 16
V: TRBV6-5
D: TRBD2
size: -
J: TRBJ2-2
CDR3: CASSYGTGGRHGELFF
DNA: TGTGCCAGCAGTTACGGGACGGGGGGGCGTCACGGGGAGCTGTTTTTT

length: 15
V: TRBV25-1
D: -
size: -
J: TRBJ1-1
CDR3: CASSESGRGTPEAFF
DNA: TGTGCCAGCAGTGAATCAGGGAGGGGGACACCTGAAGCTTTCTTT

length: 14
V: TRBV28
D: -
size: -
J: TRBJ1-1
CDR3: CASIMGRDWAEAFF
DNA: TGTGCCAGCATCATGGGGCGTGACTGGGCTGAAGCTTTCTTT

length: 12
V: TRBV6-5
D: -
size: -
J: TRBJ2-7
CDR3: CASRRGSYEQYF
DNA: TGTGCCAGCAGGAGAGGGTCCTACGAGCAGTACTTC

length: 19
V: TRBV6-1
D: TRBD2
size: few
J: TRBJ2-3
CDR3: CASSGNPGLAGGPRNTQYF
DNA: TGTGCCAGCAGTGGTAATCCGGGACTAGCGGGGGGGCCGAGGAATACGCAGTATTTT

length: 13
V: TRBV29-1
D: TRBD1
size: -
J: TRBJ1-2
CDR3: CSAVDRGVHGYTF
DNA: TGCAGCGCAGTGGACAGGGGAGTACATGGCTACACCTTC

length: 14
V: TRBV6-5
D: TRBD1
size: -
J: TRBJ1-1
CDR3: CASSFDRGNTEAFF
DNA: TGTGCCAGCAGTTTTGACAGGGGGAACACTGAAGCTTTCTTT

length: 13
V: TRBV19
D: -
size: -
J: TRBJ1-2
CDR3: CASIQRGNYGYTF
DNA: TGTGCCAGTATTCAGAGGGGGAACTATGGCTACACCTTC

length: 16
V: TRBV7-2
D: -
size: once
J: TRBJ1-4
CDR3: CASSLDNDPTGEKLFF
DNA: TGTGCCAGCAGCTTAGATAATGACCCGACGGGGGAAAAACTGTTTTTT

length: 16
V: TRBV30
D: TRBD1
size: -
J: TRBJ2-2
CDR3: CAWSTLRTGRSGELFF
DNA: TGTGCCTGGTCGACCCTAAGGACAGGGCGGTCCGGGGAGCTGTTTTTT

length: 16
V: TRBV5-8
D: -
size: -
J: TRBJ1-1
CDR3: CASSRVLGGKNTEAFF
DNA: TGTGCCAGCAGCCGGGTGTTGGGGGGGAAGAACACTGAAGCTTTCTTT

length: 13
V: TRBV2
D: TRBD1
size: -
J: TRBJ1-6
CDR3: CASSDRVNSPLHF
DNA: TGTGCCAGCAGCGACAGGGTTAATTCACCCCTCCACTTT

length: 15
V: TRBV27
D: TRBD1
size: -
J: TRBJ1-2
CDR3: CASSGLGQRPYGYTF
DNA: TGTGCCAGCAGTGGGTTGGGACAGCGACCCTATGGCTACACCTTC

length: 19
V: TRBV5-1
D: TRBD2
size: -
J: TRBJ2-1
CDR3: CASSSAGLAGASSYNEQFF
DNA: TGCGCCAGCAGCTCGGCCGGACTAGCGGGGGCCAGCTCCTACAATGAGCAGTTCTTC

length: 16
V: TRBV11-2
D: TRBD1
size: -
J: TRBJ1-4
CDR3: CASSLGTGGRVEKLFF
DNA: TGTGCCAGCAGCTTAGGGACAGGGGGTCGGGTTGAAAAACTGTTTTTT

length: 14
V: TRBV6-5
D: -
size: -
J: TRBJ1-5
CDR3: CASSPNTVNQPQHF
DNA: TGTGCCAGCAGCCCCAACACCGTCAATCAGCCCCAGCATTTT

length: 18
V: TRBV7-9
D: TRBD2
size: -
J: TRBJ2-3
CDR3: CASSSLAGGPEKTDTQYF
DNA: TGTGCCAGCAGCTCCTTAGCGGGGGGGCCCGAAAAAACAGATACGCAGTATTTT

length: 13
V: TRBV2
D: -
size: once
J: TRBJ1-1
CDR3: CASSESLAGKAFF
DNA: TGTGCCAGCAGTGAATCCCTCGCGGGCAAAGCTTTCTTT

length: 13
V: TRBV6-1
D: -
size: -
J: TRBJ1-4
CDR3: CASQTVSNEKLFF
DNA: TGTGCCAGCCAAACGGTCTCAAATGAAAAACTGTTTTTT

length: 12
V: TRBV19
D: -
size: -
J: TRBJ2-7
CDR3: CASRQGWNEQYF
DNA: TGTGCCAGTAGACAGGGTTGGAACGAGCAGTACTTC

length: 13
V: TRBV4-1
D: -
size: once
J: TRBJ1-2
CDR3: CASSQDRNYGYTF
DNA: TGCGCCAGCAGCCAAGACAGGAACTATGGCTACACCTTC

length: 14
V: TRBV19
D: TRBD1
size: -
J: TRBJ1-2
CDR3: CASSPGQGAISYTF
DNA: TGTGCCAGTAGTCCGGGACAGGGGGCGATAAGCTACACCTTC

length: 14
V: TRBV28
D: -
size: -
J: TRBJ1-5
CDR3: CASRWTRVNQPQHF
DNA: TGTGCCAGCAGGTGGACACGGGTCAATCAGCCCCAGCATTTT

length: 16
V: TRBV7-2
D: TRBD2
size: once
J: TRBJ2-5
CDR3: CASSFDGGASLETQYF
DNA: TGTGCCAGCAGCTTTGACGGGGGGGCATCTTTGGAGACCCAGTACTTC

length: 15
V: TRBV3-1/TRBV3-2
D: -
size: -
J: TRBJ2-1
CDR3: CASSPYRGAINEQFF
DNA: TGTGCCAGCAGCCCATACCGCGGGGCAATCAATGAGCAGTTCTTC

length: 15
V: TRBV7-6
D: TRBD2
size: -
J: TRBJ2-5
CDR3: CASSKGTSGQETQYF
DNA: TGTGCCAGCAGCAAAGGGACTAGCGGGCAAGAGACCCAGTACTTC

length: 14
V: TRBV3-1/TRBV3-2
D: -
size: -
J: TRBJ2-7
CDR3: CASSQVQGFDEQYF
DNA: TGTGCCAGCAGCCAAGTACAGGGTTTCGACGAGCAGTACTTC

length: 13
V: TRBV19
D: -
size: few
J: TRBJ2-3
CDR3: CASSSNPRDTQYF
DNA: TGTGCCAGTAGTTCCAACCCTAGAGATACGCAGTATTTT

length: 16
V: TRBV7-6
D: TRBD1
size: -
J: TRBJ2-2
CDR3: CASSSTGGAFGGELFF
DNA: TGTGCCAGCAGCTCCACAGGGGGCGCGTTTGGCGGGGAGCTGTTTTTT

length: 13
V: TRBV19
D: TRBD1
size: -
J: TRBJ1-1
CDR3: CASSRDRNTEAFF
DNA: TGTGCCAGTAGTAGGGACAGGAACACTGAAGCTTTCTTT

length: 13
V: TRBV18
D: TRBD1
size: -
J: TRBJ1-3
CDR3: CASRQGMGNTIYF
DNA: TGTGCCAGCCGACAGGGGATGGGAAACACCATATATTTT

length: 15
V: TRBV6-5
D: -
size: -
J: TRBJ1-1
CDR3: CASSYGGPSYTEAFF
DNA: TGTGCCAGCAGTTACGGCGGGCCGTCGTACACTGAAGCTTTCTTT

length: 16
V: TRBV7-2
D: -
size: -
J: TRBJ1-2
CDR3: CASSLAVSAGGYGYTF
DNA: TGTGCCAGCAGCTTAGCGGTGTCAGCCGGGGGCTATGGCTACACCTTC

length: 13
V: TRBV5-5
D: -
size: -
J: TRBJ1-4
CDR3: CASSLVSGEKLFF
DNA: TGTGCCAGCAGCTTGGTTAGTGGTGAAAAACTGTTTTTT

length: 13
V: TRBV12-3/TRBV12-4
D: TRBD1
size: -
J: TRBJ1-2
CDR3: CASRAGGLYGYTF
DNA: TGTGCCAGCAGGGCAGGGGGGTTGTATGGCTACACCTTC

length: 16
V: TRBV7-8
D: -
size: -
J: TRBJ1-5
CDR3: CASDLKGGEPYQPQHF
DNA: TGTGCCAGCGATTTAAAAGGTGGGGAGCCCTATCAGCCCCAGCATTTT

length: 15
V: TRBV18
D: TRBD1
size: -
J: TRBJ2-3
CDR3: CASSPDRGLTDTQYF
DNA: TGTGCCAGCTCACCAGACAGGGGACTCACAGATACGCAGTATTTT

length: 18
V: TRBV4-3
D: -
size: -
J: TRBJ1-4
CDR3: CASSQDRSGLTTNEKLFF
DNA: TGCGCCAGCAGCCAAGATCGTTCGGGACTCACAACTAATGAAAAACTGTTTTTT